These T cell receptor beta chains were read from a single sample in a study of spatial heterogeneity in lung cancer. TCRdb independently ran MiXCR on the 5' RACE reads; one entry per CDR3 protein. The table lists 48,000 or so distinct CDR3 sequences, approximately 5% of them singletons. The sample in question was PBMCs, obtained at surgery. The source is a male donor with early-stage non-small cell lung cancer. Both conserved end residues are part of each CDR3. The D gene is left open where the match is weak. The size field is filled for only some rows; it gives once, few, many or a size class.

D gene,clone size,J gene,V gene,CDR3 protein,CDR3 DNA
.,many,TRBJ1-1,TRBV27,CASSISGTIREAFF,TGTGCCAGCAGTATTTCCGGGACTATAAGGGAAGCTTTCTTT
.,many,TRBJ2-5,TRBV7-2,CASSLSGVRETQYF,TGTGCCAGCAGCTTGTCAGGGGTGAGAGAGACCCAGTACTTC
TRBD2,many,TRBJ2-1,TRBV20-1,CSSGAGEVRNEQFF,TGCAGCAGTGGGGCGGGAGAAGTCAGGAATGAGCAGTTCTTC
TRBD2,.,TRBJ2-1,TRBV6-6,CATGRAGFNEQFF,TGTGCCACCGGGAGGGCCGGGTTCAATGAGCAGTTCTTC
.,many,TRBJ2-3,TRBV9,CASSVRTRTDTQYF,TGTGCCAGCAGCGTACGTACCCGCACAGATACGCAGTATTTT
TRBD1,many,TRBJ1-1,TRBV4-3,CASSQDGTGENTEAFF,TGCGCCAGCAGCCAAGACGGGACAGGAGAGAACACTGAAGCTTTCTTT
TRBD2,many,TRBJ2-1,TRBV7-9,CASSFPSGTKEEQFF,TGTGCCAGCAGCTTTCCTAGCGGGACGAAGGAGGAGCAGTTCTTC
TRBD2,many,TRBJ2-1,TRBV5-4,CASSLAPSGVYNEQFF,TGTGCCAGCAGCTTGGCTCCCAGCGGGGTATACAATGAGCAGTTCTTC
TRBD1,few,TRBJ2-6,TRBV7-8,CASSLTPGGSGANVLTF,TGTGCCAGCAGCTTAACCCCAGGGGGCTCTGGGGCCAACGTCCTGACTTTC
.,many,TRBJ2-1,TRBV2,CASATVSSYNEQFF,TGTGCCAGTGCTACGGTGAGCTCCTACAATGAGCAGTTCTTC
.,many,TRBJ1-3,TRBV7-8,CAGRGDGNTIYF,TGTGCCGGCCGAGGAGACGGAAACACCATATATTTT
.,.,TRBJ1-3,TRBV4-2,CASSQDPWVRGGNTIYF,TGTGCCAGCAGCCAAGATCCCTGGGTCCGTGGTGGAAACACCATATATTTT
.,many,TRBJ2-3,TRBV7-9,CASSLSTQGTSTDTQYF,TGTGCCAGCAGCTTGTCCACCCAGGGGACAAGCACAGATACGCAGTATTTT
TRBD1,few,TRBJ1-2,TRBV4-2,CASSQAGSGQGKSYTF,TGTGCCAGCAGCCAAGCTGGTAGTGGACAGGGAAAATCCTACACCTTC
TRBD2,many,TRBJ2-1,TRBV20-1,CSASQASGTNYNEQFF,TGCAGTGCTAGTCAGGCTAGCGGGACTAACTACAATGAGCAGTTCTTC
.,many,TRBJ1-3,TRBV4-3,CASSRTGASSGNTIYF,TGCGCCAGCAGCCGCACAGGCGCCAGCTCTGGAAACACCATATATTTT
.,many,TRBJ2-3,TRBV20-1,CSASPQGTDTQYF,TGCAGTGCTAGTCCCCAAGGGACAGATACGCAGTATTTT
.,many,TRBJ2-7,TRBV20-1,CSARSELDWSYEQYF,TGCAGTGCTAGGTCCGAACTAGATTGGTCCTACGAGCAGTACTTC
.,many,TRBJ2-7,TRBV6-5,CASSYGKTREQYF,TGTGCCAGCAGTTACGGGAAAACAAGAGAGCAGTACTTC
TRBD2,once,TRBJ2-3,TRBV3-1,CASSQDPLAGLGTDTQYF,TGTGCCAGCAGCCAAGATCCCCTAGCGGGATTGGGCACAGATACGCAGTATTTT
TRBD2,many,TRBJ2-1,TRBV5-1,CASALAGVYNEQFF,TGCGCCAGCGCTCTAGCGGGAGTTTACAATGAGCAGTTCTTC
.,.,TRBJ1-6,TRBV20-1,CSAERNSPLHF,TGCAGTGCAGAGAGGAATTCACCCCTCCACTTT
.,many,TRBJ2-3,TRBV3-1,CASSQDRSDTQYF,TGTGCCAGCAGCCAAGATCGGTCAGATACGCAGTATTTT
TRBD2,many,TRBJ2-5,TRBV7-9,CASSLAGGPLGETQYF,TGTGCCAGCAGCTTAGCGGGAGGGCCCCTGGGGGAGACCCAGTACTTC
TRBD1,many,TRBJ1-6,TRBV19,CASSRDRAGSPLHF,TGTGCCAGTAGCCGAGACAGGGCGGGATCACCCCTCCACTTT
TRBD1,many,TRBJ2-7,TRBV24-1,CATRDRVGYEQYF,TGTGCCACCCGCGACAGGGTCGGATACGAGCAGTACTTC
.,many,TRBJ2-3,TRBV11-2,CARGVKRVGTDTQYF,TGTGCCAGAGGAGTTAAGAGGGTGGGCACAGATACGCAGTATTTT
.,many,TRBJ2-2,TRBV11-1,CASSLEGTGELFF,TGTGCCAGCAGCTTAGAAGGTACCGGGGAGCTGTTTTTT
TRBD1,few,TRBJ1-4,TRBV3-1,CASSHGQGVEKLFF,TGTGCCAGCAGCCATGGACAGGGTGTGGAAAAACTGTTTTTT
TRBD1,many,TRBJ1-1,TRBV5-7,CASSFGPDRAGWNTEAFF,TGTGCCAGCAGCTTTGGCCCCGACAGGGCGGGTTGGAACACTGAAGCTTTCTTT
TRBD1,many,TRBJ1-4,TRBV7-9,CASSLNGGQGTEKLFF,TGTGCCAGCAGCTTAAATGGGGGACAGGGCACTGAAAAACTGTTTTTT
TRBD2,many,TRBJ2-1,TRBV7-2,CASSSTGTSNEQFF,TGTGCCAGCAGCTCGACCGGGACTAGCAATGAGCAGTTCTTC
.,many,TRBJ2-3,TRBV29-1,CSVQKADTQYF,TGCAGCGTACAAAAGGCAGATACGCAGTATTTT
TRBD1,many,TRBJ1-1,TRBV30,CAWSPGQGRAFF,TGTGCCTGGAGTCCCGGACAGGGTCGAGCTTTCTTT
.,many,TRBJ1-6,TRBV4-1,CASSPLPYNSPLHF,TGCGCCAGCAGCCCCCTGCCATATAATTCACCCCTCCACTTT
.,many,TRBJ2-7,TRBV6-2/TRBV6-3,CASRASAGYEQYF,TGTGCCAGCAGAGCTAGCGCAGGCTACGAGCAGTACTTC